Given below is one T cell receptor beta chain in context. The data were taken from a study of shared T cell receptors in the human thymus. Germline CDR1 is MNHEY and CDR2 is SMNVEV (reference sequence). V was shortened by 6 bases and J by 4 bases, with 16 bases between the two germline ends. This CDR3 is 14 amino acids long. Data came from immunoSEQ multiplex PCR; TCRdb stores just in-frame clones and leaves some out. Of about 660,000 clones listed, 85% to 90% are singletons. This sample also belongs to another study, concerning human thymus T cells.

This receptor was taken from a boy under two years old with a congenital heart defect. Sequenced: thymocytes. This chain joins TRBV27 and TRBJ2-7, with D possibly matching TRBD1 (6 bases). DNA of the CDR3: TGTGCCAGCAGACCCGTCCAGGGGCGTTACGAGCAGTACTTC. This codes for CASRPVQGRYEQYF.